This passage covers 11 T cell receptor beta chains from one sample sequenced in a study of cytomegalovirus exposure and HLA in healthy donors. 60 Vbeta and 13 Jbeta primers were used in PCR. Using immunoSEQ multiplex PCR, the repertoire was profiled, and TCRdb retains in-frame clones only, with some absent. The repertoire holds about 140,000 clones, approximately 80% seen once, with about 2.5% in the top ten. Sequenced material: PBMCs. The receptors originated from a woman aged 18-35 years in good health and CMV-seropositive.

The chain links TRBV28 to TRBJ1-5; TRBD1 matches 8 bases. The germline V gene encodes CDR1 MDHEN and CDR2 SYDVKM. There are 16 residues in the CDR3. J gave up 5 bases and V 4 bases, and 10 bases lay outside the gene matches. CDR3 in DNA: TGTGCCAGCAGTTCGGTGACAGGGGACAAACATCAGCCCCAGCATTTT. Its translation: CASSSVTGDKHQPQHF. Filled out from reference TRBV28 and TRBJ1-5, the complete variable domain reads DVKVTQSSRYLVKRTGEKVFLECVQDMDHENMFWYRQDPGLGLRLIYFSYDVKMKEKGDIPEGYSVSREKKERFSLILESASTNQTSMYLCASSSVTGDKHQPQHFGDGTRLSIL.

A single count supports this clone. This chain links TRBV6-4 with TRBJ1-5; D is uncertain. Deletions cut 7 bases from V and 6 bases from J, with 7 bases between. Germline CDR1 is MRHNA and CDR2 is SNTAGT. CDR3 length: 11 residues. CDR3 coding DNA: TGTGCCAGCACCCCTCTTCAGCCCCAGCATTTT. This sequence encodes CASTPLQPQHF.

This chain connects TRBV7-2 to TRBJ1-1; D is unclear. This CDR3 region has 13 residues. With 6 bases removed from V and 0 bases from J, the gap between germline ends came to 8 bases. Germline CDR1 and CDR2: SGHTA and FQGNSA. The CDR3 protein is CASRATLNTEAFF. CDR3 DNA sequence: TGTGCCAGCAGGGCAACACTGAACACTGAAGCTTTCTTT.

CDR3 loop: CASSPGVGSGNTIYF. The CDR3 nucleotides are TGTGCCAGCAGCCCAGGGGTCGGATCTGGAAACACCATATATTTT. The J gene is TRBJ1-3, the V gene TRBV7-9; D might be TRBD1 (6 bases). The length of the CDR3 is 15 residues. Deletions cut 5 bases from V and 1 base from J, with 12 bases between. CDR1 SEHNR and CDR2 FQNEAQ come from the germline V gene (reference sequence).

For the CDR3, the DNA is TGTGCCAGCAGTGGACAGTATAGCAATCAGCCCCAGCATTTT. Residues: CASSGQYSNQPQHF. This sequence joins TRBV6-5 and TRBJ1-5, with TRBD1 as a possible D gene (6 bases). The CDR3 totals 14 residues. Trimming pared 5 bases from V and 0 bases from J, leaving 8 bases between. The germline gives CDR1 MNHEY, CDR2 SVGAGI.

The chain employs TRBV5-6 and TRBJ2-1; the D gene is possibly TRBD2 (5 bases). V gave up 2 bases and J gave up 1 base, with 10 bases separating them. The CDR3 spans 15 residues. The V gene's germline CDR1 is SGHDT and CDR2 YYEEEE. This chain's CDR3 is CASSFSAESYNEQFF. The CDR3 DNA reads TGTGCCAGCAGCTTCTCAGCGGAGTCCTACAATGAGCAGTTCTTC.

J is TRBJ2-3 and V is TRBV19; 9 positions agree with TRBD1. This CDR3 is built from 15 residues. With 5 bases clipped from V and 1 base from J, the junction kept 4 bases outside the gene matches. Germline V CDR1 and CDR2: LNHDA, SQIVND (reference sequence). The CDR3 coding sequence is TGTGCCAGTAGTCCACGGGACAGGGGCACAGATACGCAGTATTTT. This translates into CASSPRDRGTDTQYF.

This CDR3 is CASSVVPERTEAFF. As DNA, the CDR3 is TGTGCCAGCAGCGTAGTTCCAGAGCGCACTGAAGCTTTCTTT. The chain has TRBV9 and TRBJ1-1; D unresolved. This CDR3 has 14 residues. Germline loops: CDR1 SGDLS, CDR2 YYNGEE. V lost 0 bases to trimming and J lost 4 bases, with 10 bases between them.

This chain joins TRBV28 and TRBJ1-2; D might be TRBD1 (5 bases). V dropped 6 bases and J dropped 5 bases, with 16 bases sitting between them. In germline, CDR1 is MDHEN, CDR2 SYDVKM. The CDR3 is made up of 14 amino acids. The CDR3 nucleotides read TGTGCCAGCAGGGACGTTGCAGGGTCGTATGGCTACACCTTC. Amino acids: CASRDVAGSYGYTF.

The V call is TRBV15, the J call TRBJ2-7; 11 bases agree with TRBD1. The CDR3 has 14 amino acids. V lost 3 bases, J lost 3 bases, and 1 base stayed unmatched. CDR1 LNHNV and CDR2 YYDKDF come from the germline V gene (reference sequence). CDR3 sequence: CATSRGTGGYEQYF. CDR3 nucleotide sequence: TGTGCCACCAGCAGGGGGACAGGGGGCTACGAGCAGTACTTC.

The chain is built from TRBV19 and TRBJ1-1; no clear D. The V end was cut by 4 bases, the J end by 4 bases, with 10 bases between. CDR1 is LNHDA and CDR2 is SQIVND in the germline V gene (reference sequence). There are 13 residues in the CDR3. CDR3 nucleotides: TGTGCCAGTAGTACGTGGTCAGGCACTGAAGCTTTCTTT. Protein: CASSTWSGTEAFF.